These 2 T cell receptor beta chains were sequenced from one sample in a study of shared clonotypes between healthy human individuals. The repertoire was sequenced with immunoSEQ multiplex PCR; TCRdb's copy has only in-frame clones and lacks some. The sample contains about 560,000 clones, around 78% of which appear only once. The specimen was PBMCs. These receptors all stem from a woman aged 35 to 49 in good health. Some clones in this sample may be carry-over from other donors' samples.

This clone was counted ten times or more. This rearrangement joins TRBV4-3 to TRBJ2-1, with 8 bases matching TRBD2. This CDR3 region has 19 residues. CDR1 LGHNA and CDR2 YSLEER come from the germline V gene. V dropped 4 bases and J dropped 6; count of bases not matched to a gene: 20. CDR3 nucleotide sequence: TGCGCCAGCAGCCTCTACTGGGGTAGCGGGGCCCTTATACGCAATGAGCAGTTCTTC. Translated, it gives CASSLYWGSGALIRNEQFF.

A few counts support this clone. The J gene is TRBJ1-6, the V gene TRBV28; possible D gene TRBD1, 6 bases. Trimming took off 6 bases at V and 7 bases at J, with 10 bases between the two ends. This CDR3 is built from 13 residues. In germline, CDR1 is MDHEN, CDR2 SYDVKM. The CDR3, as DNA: TGTGCCAGCAGGTGGACAGAAAATTCACCCCTCCACTTT. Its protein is CASRWTENSPLHF.